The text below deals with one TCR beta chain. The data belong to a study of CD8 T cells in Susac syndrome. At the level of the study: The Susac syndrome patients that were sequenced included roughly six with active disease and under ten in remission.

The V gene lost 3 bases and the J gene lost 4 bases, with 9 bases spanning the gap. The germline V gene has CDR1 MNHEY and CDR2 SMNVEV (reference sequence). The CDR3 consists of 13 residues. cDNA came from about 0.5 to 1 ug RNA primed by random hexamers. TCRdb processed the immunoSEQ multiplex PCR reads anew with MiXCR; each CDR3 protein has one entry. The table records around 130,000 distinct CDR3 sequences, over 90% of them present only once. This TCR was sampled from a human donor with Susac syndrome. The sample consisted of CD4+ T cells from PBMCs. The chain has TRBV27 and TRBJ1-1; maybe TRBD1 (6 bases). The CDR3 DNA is TGTGCCAGCAGTTTCGGCAGGGGCACTGAAGCTTTCTTT. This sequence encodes CASSFGRGTEAFF.